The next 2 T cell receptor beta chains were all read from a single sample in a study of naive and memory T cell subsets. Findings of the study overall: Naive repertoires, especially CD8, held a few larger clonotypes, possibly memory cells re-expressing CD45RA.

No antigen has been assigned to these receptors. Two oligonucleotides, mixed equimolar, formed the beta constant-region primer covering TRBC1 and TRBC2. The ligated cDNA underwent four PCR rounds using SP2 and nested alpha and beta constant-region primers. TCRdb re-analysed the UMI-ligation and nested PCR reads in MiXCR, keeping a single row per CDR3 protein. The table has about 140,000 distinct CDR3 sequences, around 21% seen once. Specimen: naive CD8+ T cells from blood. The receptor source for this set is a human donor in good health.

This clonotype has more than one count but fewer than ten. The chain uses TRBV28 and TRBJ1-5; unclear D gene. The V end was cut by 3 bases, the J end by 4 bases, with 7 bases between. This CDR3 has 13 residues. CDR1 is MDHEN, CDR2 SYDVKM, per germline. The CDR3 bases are TGTGCCAGCAGTTTTAGGCTAAATCAGCCCCAGCATTTT. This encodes CASSFRLNQPQHF. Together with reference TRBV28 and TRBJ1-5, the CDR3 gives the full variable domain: DVKVTQSSRYLVKRTGEKVFLECVQDMDHENMFWYRQDPGLGLRLIYFSYDVKMKEKGDIPEGYSVSREKKERFSLILESASTNQTSMYLCASSFRLNQPQHFGDGTRLSIL.

The CDR3 here is CASSQDRESYEQYF. As DNA, the CDR3 is TGCGCCAGCAGCCAAGACCGGGAGTCCTACGAGCAGTACTTC. This rearrangement joins TRBV4-3 to TRBJ2-7; weak D call: TRBD2 (6 bases). The V gene lost 0 bases and the J gene lost 1 base, with 7 bases spanning the gap. The V gene's germline CDR1 is LGHNA and CDR2 YSLEER. The CDR3 covers 14 residues.